The 24 T cell receptor beta chains reported below all come from one sample, sequenced in a study of blood T cells in healthy people across ages. It was with a sample-barcoded 5' primer and a J-beta primer mix that a second PCR of roughly 6 to 12 cycles was run. Each CDR3 protein is one row after TCRdb ran MiXCR on the 5' RACE reads. The data contain roughly 800,000 distinct CDR3 sequences, approximately 35% of them seen just once; the ten biggest clones take up approximately 13%. Sequenced sample: blood. These TCRs come from a man aged 18 to 29 in good health.

The rearrangement links TRBV2 to TRBJ2-1; D perhaps matches TRBD2 (6 bases). V gave up 7 bases and J gave up 7 bases, with 11 bases separating them. Looked up from germline, CDR1 is SNHLY and CDR2 is FYNNEI. There are 12 residues in the CDR3. The CDR3 loop is CASKLARNEQFF. The CDR3 DNA reads as TGTGCCAGCAAACTAGCTCGGAATGAGCAGTTCTTC.

A single count supports this clonotype. The chain is built from TRBV2 and TRBJ1-4, with a possible D match to TRBD1 (6 bases). The CDR3 is 14 residues long. In germline, CDR1 is SNHLY, CDR2 FYNNEI. The V end was cut by 7 bases, the J end by 2 bases, with 11 bases between. CDR3 sequence: CASITDSTNEKLFF. CDR3 in DNA: TGTGCCAGCATTACGGACAGCACTAATGAAAAACTGTTTTTT.

V gene TRBV20-1 combines with J gene TRBJ2-3; 8 bases agree with TRBD1. Per the germline V gene, CDR1 is DFQATT and CDR2 is SNEGSKA (reference sequence). Trimming at V came to 4 bases and at J to 1 base, leaving 7 bases not matched to a gene. The CDR3 extends over 15 amino acids. CDR3 in amino acids: CSATSGTGGTDTQYF. As DNA, the CDR3 is TGCAGTGCTACATCCGGGACAGGAGGCACAGATACGCAGTATTTT.

This clonotype was picked up one time. The chain has TRBV4-3 and TRBJ1-2, with 8 bases identical to TRBD1. CDR3 length equals 14 residues. The V and J ends lost 0 bases and 8 bases, in that order; junction bases with no gene match: 5. Germline V lookup: CDR1 LGHNA, CDR2 YSLEER. In DNA form, the CDR3 reads TGCGCCAGCAGCCAAGATGAGACAGGGGACGGCTACACCTTC. This sequence encodes CASSQDETGDGYTF.

This clonotype was counted between two and nine times. V gene TRBV3-1 combines with J gene TRBJ2-3; 10 nucleotides agree with TRBD2. Germline V gene lookup returns CDR1 LGHDT and CDR2 YNNKEL (reference sequence). The J segment lost 2 bases and the V segment lost 4 bases, leaving 12 bases of the junction unmatched. CDR3 length equals 18 residues. In DNA, the CDR3 is TGTGCCAGCAGCCCCGACTCGCGTAGCGGGGGGTACACAGATACGCAGTATTTT. Translated: CASSPDSRSGGYTDTQYF.

Of note for this clonotype: A read error is likely, as this CDR3 ends without the conserved phenylalanine or tryptophan. The chain employs TRBV20-1 and TRBJ2-5; possibly TRBD2 for D (6 bases). The end of the DNA aligns better with TRBJ2-7, so the J call may be wrong. The V gene's germline CDR1 is DFQATT and CDR2 SNEGSKA (reference sequence). This CDR3 comprises 14 residues. The CDR3 nucleotides read TGCAGTGCGATTAGGAGGGGCGGGGCCTACGAGCAGTACTCC. Amino acids: CSAIRRGGAYEQYS.

Concerning this clonotype: A single base separates this from a much larger clone, so it may be a read error. The rearrangement uses TRBV12-3 or TRBV12-4 and TRBJ2-1, with a possible D match to TRBD1 (5 bases). CDR3 size: 12 residues. CDR3 nucleotides: TGTGCCAGCGGAGACAGCTACAATGAGCAGTCCTTC. Protein sequence: CASGDSYNEQSF.

The chain has TRBV20-1 and TRBJ2-1, with 7 bases aligning to TRBD1. The CDR3 has 14 amino acids. Germline CDR1 reads DFQATT; CDR2 reads SNEGSKA (reference sequence). The junction had 3 bases not matched to a gene; V was cut back by 2 bases and J by 2 bases. The DNA of the CDR3 is TGCAGTGCTAGACCGGGACAGCCCTACAATGAGCAGTTCTTC. As protein: CSARPGQPYNEQFF.

V gene TRBV20-1 combines with J gene TRBJ2-1, with 7 nucleotides matching TRBD2. The germline CDR1 and CDR2 sequences are DFQATT and SNEGSKA (reference sequence). V lost 6 bases, J lost 6 bases, and 5 bases stayed unmatched. The CDR3 sequence is 12 residues long. The CDR3 DNA sequence: TGCAGTGCCGGGGGGACCGCCAATGAGCAGTTCTTC. Its protein is CSAGGTANEQFF.

Details on this clonotype: A much larger clone differs from this one at a single base, so this may be a read error. The chain couples TRBV5-1 to TRBJ2-1; D gene unclear. Germline V gene lookup returns CDR1 SGHRS and CDR2 YFSETQ. The CDR3 extends over 12 amino acids. The chain's CDR3 is CASSLKVGEQSF. The CDR3 nucleotides are TGCGCCAGCAGCTTGAAAGTAGGTGAGCAGTCCTTC.

The rearrangement links TRBV4-1 to TRBJ2-7; D gene ambiguous. The J call is uncertain, as TRBJ2-4 better fits the DNA end. The germline CDR1 and CDR2 sequences are MGHRA and YSYEKL. CDR3 length: 15 amino acids. DNA of the CDR3: TGCGCCAGCAGCCAACAGAGGACGGATAAAAACATTCAGTACTTC. The encoded protein is CASSQQRTDKNIQYF.

This clonotype came up a few times. J is TRBJ2-1 and V is TRBV6-1; 10 bases line up with TRBD1. Losses at the gene ends were 6 bases for V and 0 bases for J; bases not matched to a gene: 14. The CDR3 extends over 19 amino acids. In germline, CDR1 is MNHNS, CDR2 SASEGT. CDR3 loop: CASSGGTGARGFSYNEQFF. CDR3 nucleotide sequence: TGTGCCAGCAGCGGCGGGACAGGGGCACGGGGGTTCTCCTACAATGAGCAGTTCTTC.

This rearrangement joins TRBV6-5 to TRBJ2-3; no clear D. CDR3 length equals 15 residues. Germline V CDR1 and CDR2: MNHEY, SVGAGI. The V gene lost 6 bases and the J gene lost 0 bases, with 13 bases spanning the gap. CDR3 loop: CASSSRRISTDTQYF. CDR3 DNA: TGTGCCAGCAGCTCCCGACGGATTAGCACAGATACGCAGTATTTT.

The chain links TRBV10-3 to TRBJ1-1; D is possibly TRBD1 (5 bases). V was shortened by 3 bases and J by 3 bases, with 8 bases between the two germline ends. CDR1 ENHRY and CDR2 SYGVKD come from the germline V gene. The length of the CDR3 is 13 residues. CDR3 bases: TGTGCCATCAGTGAAGGACACGACACTGAAGCTTTCTTT. This gives the protein CAISEGHDTEAFF.

This clonotype came up a few times. The rearrangement links TRBV12-3 or TRBV12-4 to TRBJ2-2; D may be TRBD1 (6 bases). The CDR3 loop spans 13 amino acids. The V end was cut by 3 bases, the J end by 5 bases, with 7 bases between. The CDR3 nucleotides are TGTGCCAGCAGTTTCCAGGGGACCGGGGAGCTGTTTTTT. Its protein is CASSFQGTGELFF.

CDR3 sequence: CAISESIQGEQFF. CDR3 bases: TGTGCCATCAGTGAGTCGATTCAGGGTGAGCAGTTCTTC. The chain joins TRBV10-3 to TRBJ2-1; maybe TRBD1 (5 bases). Per germline, CDR1 ENHRY and CDR2 SYGVKD. This CDR3 region has 13 residues. The V end was cut by 0 bases, the J end by 9 bases, with 9 bases between.

This clonotype was picked up one time. The V gene is TRBV4-3, the J gene TRBJ2-7; 8 bases fit TRBD2. The CDR3 extends over 15 amino acids. With 0 bases clipped from V and 3 bases from J, the junction kept 4 bases outside the gene matches. CDR1 is LGHNA, CDR2 YSLEER, per germline. This chain's CDR3 is CASSQDDSGIYEQYF. DNA for the CDR3: TGCGCCAGCAGCCAAGATGATAGCGGGATCTACGAGCAGTACTTC.

The chain has TRBV14 and TRBJ1-1; D not resolved. Germline V gene data show CDR1 as SGHDN and CDR2 as FVKESK. This CDR3 is built from 15 residues. The ends were cut back, 1 base at V and 11 bases at J, with 20 bases in the middle. The CDR3: CASSQGRPREAVAFF. The CDR3 bases are TGTGCCAGCAGCCAAGGTCGACCCCGGGAGGCAGTGGCTTTCTTT.

This clonotype has more than one count but fewer than ten. The gene calls are TRBV20-1 and TRBJ2-2; 7 bases are a match to TRBD1. Germline V CDR1 and CDR2: DFQATT, SNEGSKA (reference sequence). J lost 3 bases, V lost 5 bases, and 3 bases had no gene match. The CDR3 is 13 amino acids. CDR3 protein: CSAWDSYTGELFF. DNA of the CDR3: TGCAGTGCTTGGGACAGCTACACCGGGGAGCTGTTTTTT.

The chain has TRBV24-1 and TRBJ1-1; D is undetermined. V was cut by 10 bases and J by 2 bases, with 13 bases left in between. The CDR3 covers 13 residues. Germline V gene sequence: CDR1 KGHDR, CDR2 SFDVKD. DNA for the CDR3: TGTGCCACAAGTTTCGGCGGAAACACTGAAGCTTTCTTT. Protein sequence: CATSFGGNTEAFF.

At least ten counts were recorded for this clonotype. The genes are TRBV20-1 and TRBJ2-6, with no clear D. Trimming cost V 6 bases and J 0 bases, with 12 bases left between them. CDR1 and CDR2 (germline): DFQATT, SNEGSKA (reference sequence). CDR3 size: 15 residues. CDR3 sequence reads: CSAAGQSSGANVLTF. In nucleotides, the CDR3 is TGCAGTGCGGCTGGGCAGAGCTCTGGGGCCAACGTCCTGACTTTC.

On this clonotype itself: A much bigger clone sits one base away, suggesting this may be a read error. The rearrangement joins TRBV5-1 to TRBJ2-7; 7 bases fit TRBD1. Trimming took 5 bases from V and 1 from J; bases not matched to a gene: 6. This CDR3 spans 14 amino acids. CDR1 is SGHRS, CDR2 YFSETQ, per germline. The CDR3 here is CASSYRGPSYEQYF. CDR3 bases: TGCGCCAGCAGTTACAGGGGACCTTCCTACGAGCAGTACTTC.

The table lists this clonotype with many counts. This rearrangement joins TRBV5-1 to TRBJ2-3, with D uncertain. V dropped 0 bases and J dropped 0 bases, with 8 bases sitting between them. Germline V lookup: CDR1 SGHRS, CDR2 YFSETQ. CDR3 length equals 15 residues. CDR3 residues: CASSLAMQSTDTQYF. CDR3 nucleotide sequence: TGCGCCAGCAGCTTGGCCATGCAGAGCACAGATACGCAGTATTTT.

In this sample, this clonotype turned up a few times. V usage is TRBV12-3 or TRBV12-4 and J usage is TRBJ2-3; TRBD2 matches 7 bases. Trimming removed 6 bases from V and 5 bases from J; junction bases left unmatched: 11. This CDR3 spans 15 amino acids. The CDR3 bases are TGTGCCAGCAGAGGCGCGGGGGTAAAAAAAGATACGCAGTATTTT. Protein sequence: CASRGAGVKKDTQYF.